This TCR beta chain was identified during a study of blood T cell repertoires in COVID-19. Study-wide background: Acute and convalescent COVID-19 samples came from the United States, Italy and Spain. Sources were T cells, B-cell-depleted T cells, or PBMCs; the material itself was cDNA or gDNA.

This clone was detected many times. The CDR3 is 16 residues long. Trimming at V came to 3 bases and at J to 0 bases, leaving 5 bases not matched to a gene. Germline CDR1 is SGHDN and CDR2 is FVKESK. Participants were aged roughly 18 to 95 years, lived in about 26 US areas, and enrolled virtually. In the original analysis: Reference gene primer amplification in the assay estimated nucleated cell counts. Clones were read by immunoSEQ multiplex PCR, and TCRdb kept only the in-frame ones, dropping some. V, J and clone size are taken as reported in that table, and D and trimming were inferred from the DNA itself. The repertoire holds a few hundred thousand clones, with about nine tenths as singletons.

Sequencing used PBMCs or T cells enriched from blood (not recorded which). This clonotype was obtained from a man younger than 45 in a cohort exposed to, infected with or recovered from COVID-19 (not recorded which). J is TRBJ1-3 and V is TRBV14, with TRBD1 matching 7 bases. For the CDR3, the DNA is TGTGCCAGCAGCCAGCCGGGACAGCACTCTGGAAACACCATATATTTT. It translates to CASSQPGQHSGNTIYF.